This T cell receptor (beta chain) appears in the sequencing data of a study of metastatic and nonmetastatic thyroid tumors. CDR3 length equals 15 residues. V shed 3 bases and J 3 bases; nucleotides not matched to a gene: 4. Germline V gene data show CDR1 as KGHSH and CDR2 as LQKENI. Thyroid surgery was preceded by no treatment in any patient. TCRdb reprocessed the PCR reads using MiXCR. The sample has about 22,000 clones, 35% to 45% seen once. Sequencing used blood. The sequence was obtained from a male donor with papillary thyroid cancer or a benign thyroid nodule (not recorded which). Some clones in this sample may be carry-over from other donors' samples. J is TRBJ1-5 and V is TRBV18; the match to TRBD1 covers 8 bases. The CDR3 DNA reads TGTGCCAGCTCACCGACGGGACAGGACAATCAGCCCCAGCATTTT. It yields the protein CASSPTGQDNQPQHF.